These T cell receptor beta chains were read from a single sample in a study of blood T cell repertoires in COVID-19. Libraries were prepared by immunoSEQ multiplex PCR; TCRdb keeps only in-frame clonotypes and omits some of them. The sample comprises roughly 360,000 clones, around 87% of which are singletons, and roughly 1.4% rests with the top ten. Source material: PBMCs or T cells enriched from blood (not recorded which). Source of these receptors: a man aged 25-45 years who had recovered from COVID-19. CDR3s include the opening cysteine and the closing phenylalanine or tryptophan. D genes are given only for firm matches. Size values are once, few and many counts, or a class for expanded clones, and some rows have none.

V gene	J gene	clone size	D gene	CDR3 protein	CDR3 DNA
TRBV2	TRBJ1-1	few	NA	CASTLSGGPNMNTEAFF	TGTGCCAGCACCCTATCGGGGGGTCCTAACATGAACACTGAAGCTTTCTTT
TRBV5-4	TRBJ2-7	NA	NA	CASSLSRGSRYEQYF	TGTGCCAGCAGCTTGTCTCGGGGATCGAGATACGAGCAGTACTTC
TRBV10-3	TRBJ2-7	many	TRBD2	CAISETSGGAEQYF	TGTGCCATCAGTGAGACTAGCGGGGGGGCCGAGCAGTACTTC
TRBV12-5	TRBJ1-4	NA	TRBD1	CASGLVTSHGTASNEKLFF	TGTGCTAGTGGTTTGGTAACTAGTCACGGGACAGCTTCAAATGAAAAACTGTTTTTT
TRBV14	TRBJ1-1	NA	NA	CASSQDKNTEAFF	TGTGCCAGCAGCCAGGACAAGAACACTGAAGCTTTCTTT
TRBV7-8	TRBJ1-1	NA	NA	CASSSARDTEAFF	TGTGCCAGCAGCTCCGCGCGGGACACTGAAGCTTTCTTT
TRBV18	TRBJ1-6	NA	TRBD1	CASSPDRGVSPLHF	TGTGCCAGCTCACCAGACAGGGGCGTTTCACCCCTCCACTTT
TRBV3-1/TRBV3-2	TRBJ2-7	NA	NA	CASSQGRRDSYEQYF	TGTGCCAGCAGCCAGGGACGGAGGGACTCCTACGAGCAGTACTTC
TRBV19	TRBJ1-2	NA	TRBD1	CASSSRNDRGLVYGYTF	TGTGCCAGTAGTTCTAGGAACGACAGGGGACTTGTCTATGGCTACACCTTC
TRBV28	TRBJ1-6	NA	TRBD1	CASSSGQGWGGNSPLHF	TGTGCCAGCAGTTCCGGACAGGGTTGGGGAGGTAATTCACCCCTCCACTTT
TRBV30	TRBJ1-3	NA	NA	CAWSQDSGNTIYF	TGTGCCTGGAGTCAGGACTCTGGAAACACCATATATTTT
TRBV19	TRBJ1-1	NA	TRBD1	CASTKDRAAEAFF	TGTGCCAGTACTAAGGACAGGGCAGCTGAAGCTTTCTTT
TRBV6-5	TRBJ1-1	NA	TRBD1	CASSSNDRVRTEAFF	TGTGCCAGCAGTTCCAACGACAGGGTTCGCACTGAAGCTTTCTTT
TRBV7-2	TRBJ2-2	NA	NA	CASTARETGELFF	TGTGCCAGCACCGCCCGGGAGACCGGGGAGCTGTTTTTT
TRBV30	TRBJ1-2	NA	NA	CAWGGTPNYGYTF	TGTGCCTGGGGAGGGACACCCAACTATGGCTACACCTTC
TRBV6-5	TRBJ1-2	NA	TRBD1	CASTQTGDGYTF	TGTGCCAGCACGCAGACAGGGGATGGCTACACCTTC
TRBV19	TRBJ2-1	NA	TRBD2	CASSLPRGNNEQFF	TGTGCCAGTAGTCTCCCGCGGGGGAACAATGAGCAGTTCTTC
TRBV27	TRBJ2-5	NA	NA	CASSLYGGGLETQYF	TGTGCCAGCAGTTTATATGGGGGAGGTTTAGAGACCCAGTACTTC
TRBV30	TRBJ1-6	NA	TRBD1	CAWSLGGQNSPLHF	TGTGCCTGGAGTCTCGGGGGACAGAATTCACCCCTCCACTTT
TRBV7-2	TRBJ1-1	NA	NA	CATCDPGMNTEAFF	TGTGCCACCTGCGACCCAGGAATGAACACTGAAGCTTTCTTT
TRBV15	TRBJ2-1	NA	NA	CATSRSTRTAYNEQFF	TGTGCCACCAGCAGATCCACCCGGACAGCCTACAATGAGCAGTTCTTC
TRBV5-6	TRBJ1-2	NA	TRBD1	CASSLYRGHYGYTF	TGTGCCAGCAGCTTGTACAGGGGGCATTATGGCTACACCTTC
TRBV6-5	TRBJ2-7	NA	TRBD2	CASKEGLANSYEQYF	TGTGCCAGCAAGGAGGGACTAGCAAACTCCTACGAGCAGTACTTC
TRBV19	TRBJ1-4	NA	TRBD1	CASSSGDRENEKLFF	TGTGCCAGTAGTTCAGGCGACAGGGAAAATGAAAAACTGTTTTTT